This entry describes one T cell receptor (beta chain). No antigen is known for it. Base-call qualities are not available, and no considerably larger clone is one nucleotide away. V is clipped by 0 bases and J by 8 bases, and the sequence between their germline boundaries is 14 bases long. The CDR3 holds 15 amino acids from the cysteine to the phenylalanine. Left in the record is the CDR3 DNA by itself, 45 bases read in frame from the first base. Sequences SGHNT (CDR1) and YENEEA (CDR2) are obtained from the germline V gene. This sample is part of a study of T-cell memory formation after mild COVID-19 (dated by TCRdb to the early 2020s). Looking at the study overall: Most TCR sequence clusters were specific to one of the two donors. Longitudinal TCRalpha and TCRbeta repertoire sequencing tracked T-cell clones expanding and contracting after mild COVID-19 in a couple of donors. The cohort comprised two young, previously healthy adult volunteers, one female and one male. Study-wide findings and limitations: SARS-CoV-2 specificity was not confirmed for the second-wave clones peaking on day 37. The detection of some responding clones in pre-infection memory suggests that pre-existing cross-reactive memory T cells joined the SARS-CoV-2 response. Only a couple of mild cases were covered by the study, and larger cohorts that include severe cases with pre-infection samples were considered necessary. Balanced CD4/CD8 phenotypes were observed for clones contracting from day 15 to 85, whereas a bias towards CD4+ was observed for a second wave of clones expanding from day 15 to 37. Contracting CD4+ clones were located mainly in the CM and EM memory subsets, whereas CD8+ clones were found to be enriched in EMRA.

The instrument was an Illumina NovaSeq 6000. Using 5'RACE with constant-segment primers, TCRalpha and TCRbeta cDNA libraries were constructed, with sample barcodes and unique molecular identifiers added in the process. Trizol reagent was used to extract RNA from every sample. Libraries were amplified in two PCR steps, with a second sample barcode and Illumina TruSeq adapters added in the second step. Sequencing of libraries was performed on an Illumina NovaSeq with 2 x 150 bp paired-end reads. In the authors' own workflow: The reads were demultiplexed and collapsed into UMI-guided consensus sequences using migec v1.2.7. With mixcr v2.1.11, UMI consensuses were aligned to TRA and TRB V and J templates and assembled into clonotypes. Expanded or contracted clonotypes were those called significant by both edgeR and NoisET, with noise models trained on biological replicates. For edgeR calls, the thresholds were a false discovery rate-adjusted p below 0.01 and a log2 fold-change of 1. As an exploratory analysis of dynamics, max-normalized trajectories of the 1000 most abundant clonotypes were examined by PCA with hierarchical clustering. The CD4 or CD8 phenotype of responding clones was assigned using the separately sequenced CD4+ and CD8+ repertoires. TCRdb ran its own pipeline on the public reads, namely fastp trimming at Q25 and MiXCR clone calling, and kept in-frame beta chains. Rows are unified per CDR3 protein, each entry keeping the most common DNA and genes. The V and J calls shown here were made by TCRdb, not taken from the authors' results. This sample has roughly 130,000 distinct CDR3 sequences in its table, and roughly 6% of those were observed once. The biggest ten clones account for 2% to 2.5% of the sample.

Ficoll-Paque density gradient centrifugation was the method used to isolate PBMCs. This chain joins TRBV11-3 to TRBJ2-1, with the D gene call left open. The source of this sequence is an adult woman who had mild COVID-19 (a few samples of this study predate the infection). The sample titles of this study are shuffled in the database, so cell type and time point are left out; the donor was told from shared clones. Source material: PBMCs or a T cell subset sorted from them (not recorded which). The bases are TGTGCCAGCAGCTTAGATGGTCCCTCAGTCGATGAGCAGTTCTTC. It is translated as CASSLDGPSVDEQFF.